A selection of T cell receptor beta chains follows, all from one sample in a study of T cell changes during pregnancy in multiple sclerosis. Assay: immunoSEQ multiplex PCR; the TCRdb copy retains only in-frame clones and omits some. The data hold about 40,000 clones, with approximately 91% observed a single time. The sequencing input was PBMCs (not recorded whether the cells were cultured). Receptor source: a female donor with multiple sclerosis, enrolled in a pregnancy study. Both conserved end residues are part of each CDR3. D genes are given only for firm matches. A row's size may be missing; if present it is once, few, many or a size class.

cdr3_length j_call clone_size d_call v_call cdr3_nt cdr3_aa
15 TRBJ2-5 - TRBD2 TRBV28 TGTGCCAGCAGTTTGTCCTTGGGGGGGGAAGAGACCCAGTACTTC CASSLSLGGEETQYF
17 TRBJ2-7 - - TRBV5-1 TGCGCCAGCAGCTTGGCCAAGGGGGGGGCCAGCCTTTACGAGCAGTACTTC CASSLAKGGASLYEQYF
16 TRBJ2-5 - TRBD1 TRBV27 TGTGCCAGCAGTTTTTCCCGGGACAGAGGCCAAGAGACCCAGTACTTC CASSFSRDRGQETQYF
14 TRBJ1-2 - - TRBV2 TGTGCCAGCAGTGAGAGGGAGGGCTCCTATGGCTACACCTTC CASSEREGSYGYTF
11 TRBJ2-5 - - TRBV18 TGTGCCAGCTCCGACCAAGAGACCCAGTACTTC CASSDQETQYF
11 TRBJ2-5 - - TRBV30 TGTGCCTGGAGTTTCGCGGAGACCCAGTACTTC CAWSFAETQYF
16 TRBJ2-3 - TRBD2 TRBV5-1 TGCGCCAGCAGCTCCATAGCGGGAGGGCGCACAGATACGCAGTATTTT CASSSIAGGRTDTQYF
13 TRBJ2-5 - TRBD1 TRBV10-3 TGTGCCATCAGTGGGACAGGGGAAGAGACCCAGTACTTC CAISGTGEETQYF
13 TRBJ1-2 - TRBD1 TRBV6-5 TGTGCCAGCAGTGGGGGGACAGGCTATGGCTACACCTTC CASSGGTGYGYTF
16 TRBJ2-2 - TRBD2 TRBV9 TGTGCCAGCAGCCCCGGCGGGAGGGCCCGTGGCGGGGAGCTGTTTTTT CASSPGGRARGGELFF
13 TRBJ1-6 - - TRBV27 TGTGCCAGCAGTTTATCTTGGGGTTCACCCCTCCACTTT CASSLSWGSPLHF
15 TRBJ1-4 once TRBD1 TRBV10-3 TGTGCCATCAGGAAGACAGGGCACACTAATGAAAAACTGTTTTTT CAIRKTGHTNEKLFF
14 TRBJ2-3 - TRBD1 TRBV5-6 TGTGCCAGCAGCTCTCAGGGGGTGACAGATACGCAGTATTTT CASSSQGVTDTQYF
15 TRBJ2-3 once TRBD1 TRBV5-6 TGTGCCAGCAGCGAGGGGACAGGAAGCACAGATACGCAGTATTTT CASSEGTGSTDTQYF
13 TRBJ2-7 - - TRBV5-1 TGCGCCAGCAGCTTTGGAGGGGGCGACGAGCAGTACTTC CASSFGGGDEQYF
11 TRBJ2-5 - - TRBV28 TGTGCCAGCCGGGGCCAAGAGACCCAGTACTTC CASRGQETQYF
13 TRBJ2-7 - TRBD1 TRBV28 TGTGCCAGCAGTTCCGGACAGGGTTACGAGCAGTACTTC CASSSGQGYEQYF
15 TRBJ1-2 - TRBD1 TRBV6-6 TGTGCCAGCAGTACTCCGGACAGGGGGCCTTATGGCTACACCTTC CASSTPDRGPYGYTF
13 TRBJ1-1 - - TRBV7-3 TGTGCCAGCAGCTTAGAAGGAAACACTGAAGCTTTCTTT CASSLEGNTEAFF
15 TRBJ2-1 once - TRBV6-5 TGTGCCAGCAGGGGGGTTAGGCTGGGTGACAATGAGCAGTTCTTC CASRGVRLGDNEQFF
15 TRBJ1-2 few - TRBV15 TGTGCCACCAGCAGCAGGAGGGAACCTAACTATGGCTACACCTTC CATSSRREPNYGYTF
15 TRBJ1-3 - TRBD1 TRBV7-9 TGTGCCAGCAGCTTAGGACAGGGCTCTGGAAACACCATATATTTT CASSLGQGSGNTIYF
16 TRBJ2-2 - TRBD2 TRBV5-1 TGCGCCAGCAGCATCTGGACTAGCGGGAGTGACGGGGAGCTGTTTTTT CASSIWTSGSDGELFF
13 TRBJ1-1 - - TRBV27 TGTGCCAGCAGGTTACAGTACAACACTGAAGCTTTCTTT CASRLQYNTEAFF
12 TRBJ2-3 once - TRBV5-1 TGCGCCAGCAGCTTTTCCACAGATACGCAGTATTTT CASSFSTDTQYF
13 TRBJ1-2 - - TRBV27 TGTGCCAGCAGCGATACAGTGGACTATGGCTACACCTTC CASSDTVDYGYTF
16 TRBJ1-4 - TRBD1 TRBV5-1 TGCGCCAGCAGCTTGGCCCGGGACAGAGCTAATGAAAAACTGTTTTTT CASSLARDRANEKLFF
13 TRBJ2-1 - - TRBV11-2 TGTGCCAGCAGCTTTGGGGAAAACAATGAGCAGTTCTTC CASSFGENNEQFF
16 TRBJ2-3 - TRBD2 TRBV6-1 TGTGCCAGCAGTGAAGAACTAGCGGGAGTCATAGATACGCAGTATTTT CASSEELAGVIDTQYF
15 TRBJ1-3 - TRBD1 TRBV13 TGTGCCAGCAGCGCACAGGGGGCAGGTACGAACACCATATATTTT CASSAQGAGTNTIYF
13 TRBJ2-5 - - TRBV6-5 TGTGCCAGCCGTCACAGGGTCTGGGAGACCCAGTACTTC CASRHRVWETQYF
14 TRBJ2-7 - TRBD2 TRBV19 TGTGCCAGTAGTATAACTAGCGGGAGTTACGAGCAGTACTTC CASSITSGSYEQYF
16 TRBJ2-6 - TRBD1 TRBV11-3 TGTGCCAGCAGCGCCGGGACAGGGTCTGGGGCCAACGTCCTGACTTTC CASSAGTGSGANVLTF
17 TRBJ1-1 once TRBD1 TRBV7-9 TGTGCCAGCAGCTTAGCGAGGACAGGGACCTTGAACACTGAAGCTTTCTTT CASSLARTGTLNTEAFF
13 TRBJ2-7 - TRBD2 TRBV28 TGTGCCTCGCGGCTAGCGGGCTCCTACGAGCAGTACTTC CASRLAGSYEQYF
17 TRBJ2-1 - TRBD2 TRBV27 TGTGCCAGCAGTTTAGCCCCGCGACTAGCGGAGGGGGGTGAGCAGTTCTTC CASSLAPRLAEGGEQFF
16 TRBJ1-1 - TRBD1 TRBV11-1 TGTGCCAGCAGCTTAGCTCCTGGGACAGAGATCCTTGAAGCTTTCTTT CASSLAPGTEILEAFF
14 TRBJ2-7 - - TRBV5-1 TGCGCCAGCAGCTCCCTACCAGGCGGGAACGAGCAGTACTTC CASSSLPGGNEQYF
17 TRBJ2-1 few - TRBV11-3 TGTGCCAGCAGCCCAGCCCTGCGGGCAAGCTCCTACAATGAGCAGTTCTTC CASSPALRASSYNEQFF
14 TRBJ2-6 - - TRBV6-1 TGTGCCAGCAGCCGACTCGGAGGGGCCAACGTCCTGACTTTC CASSRLGGANVLTF